Following are 31 T cell receptor beta chains from one sample sequenced in a study of blood T cell repertoires in COVID-19. Sequencing was performed with immunoSEQ multiplex PCR; in TCRdb, only in-frame clones are kept and a portion is missing. Of approximately 79,000 clones listed, 75% to 90% were seen once; the top ten hold around 0.58%. The sequenced sample was peripheral blood. The receptors originated from a man in his 60s with acute or convalescent COVID-19.

This chain uses TRBV7-9 with TRBJ1-4, with TRBD1 identical over 11 bases. V lost 1 base, J lost 5 bases, and 6 bases stayed unmatched. CDR3 size: 17 residues. The germline V gene has CDR1 SEHNR and CDR2 FQNEAQ (reference sequence). This CDR3 reads CASSLGTGGWTNEKLFF. CDR3 DNA sequence: TGTGCCAGCAGCTTAGGGACAGGGGGCTGGACGAATGAAAAACTGTTTTTT.

This clone turned up a few times. J is TRBJ1-6 and V is TRBV5-1; 7 nucleotides agree with TRBD1. V lost 2 bases and J lost 11; bases outside the gene matches: 10. Germline CDR1 is SGHRS and CDR2 is YFSETQ. The CDR3 is made up of 15 amino acids. CDR3 DNA sequence: TGCGCCAGCAGCTTATCAACAGGGGACCGGACACCCCTCCACTTT. This gives the protein CASSLSTGDRTPLHF.

The V call is TRBV5-6, the J call TRBJ2-1, with D perhaps matching TRBD2 (6 bases). The CDR3 extends over 18 amino acids. The germline V gene encodes CDR1 SGHDT and CDR2 YYEEEE. Between the trimmed V and J ends, which lost 0 bases and 8 bases, there was a span of 24 bases. CDR3 in DNA: TGTGCCAGCAGCTTGGCCGGGAGTGGTCCTCTCTTGTGGGATGAGCAGTTCTTC. It specifies CASSLAGSGPLLWDEQFF.

The chain joins TRBV29-1 to TRBJ2-3, with D possibly TRBD1 on 7 matching bases. This CDR3 region has 14 residues. V dropped 4 bases and J dropped 5 bases, with 16 bases sitting between them. CDR1 is SQVTM and CDR2 is ANQGSEA in the germline V gene. Here the CDR3 DNA reads TGCAGCGTTGCACAGGGGAATAGCGGAGATACGCAGTATTTT. Its protein is CSVAQGNSGDTQYF.

The CDR3 loop is CASSPSPGQQNTEAFF. CDR3 coding DNA: TGTGCCAGCAGCCCATCGCCGGGACAGCAGAACACTGAAGCTTTCTTT. The chain combines TRBV11-3 with TRBJ1-1; TRBD1 matches 7 bases. This CDR3 comprises 16 residues. The V gene's germline CDR1 is SGHNT and CDR2 YENEEA. The ends lost 5 bases at V and 1 base at J; junction bases unmatched: 10.

This rearrangement joins TRBV5-5 to TRBJ1-1; a possible D gene is TRBD1 (6 bases). The CDR3 spans 14 residues. The V end was cut by 1 base, the J end by 4 bases, with 11 bases between. Per the germline V gene, CDR1 is SGHKS and CDR2 is YYEKEE (reference sequence). The CDR3 loop is CASSLLQGGTEAFF. The CDR3 coding sequence is TGTGCCAGCAGCTTGTTACAAGGGGGCACTGAAGCTTTCTTT.

The chain links TRBV19 to TRBJ1-1; a weak D match, TRBD1 (5 bases). The V gene lost 3 bases and the J gene lost 3 bases, with 11 bases spanning the gap. There are 14 residues in the CDR3. Germline CDR1 and CDR2: LNHDA and SQIVND (reference sequence). In nucleotides, the CDR3 is TGTGCCAGTAGTATCGCCAGGGCTGACACTGAAGCTTTCTTT. Its protein product is CASSIARADTEAFF. The whole variable domain, filled in from reference TRBV19 and TRBJ1-1, reads DGGITQSPKYLFRKEGQNVTLSCEQNLNHDAMYWYRQDPGQGLRLIYYSQIVNDFQKGDIAEGYSVSREKKESFPLTVTSAQKNPTAFYLCASSIARADTEAFFGQGTRLTVV.

The chain is built from TRBV28 and TRBJ1-1, with a tentative D call TRBD1 (5 bases). The V and J ends lost 2 bases and 11 bases respectively, with 12 bases between them. This CDR3 comprises 12 residues. Germline CDR1 and CDR2: MDHEN and SYDVKM. CDR3 coding DNA: TGTGCCAGCAGTTTACTGGGAGGGGAGGCTTTCTTT. It yields the protein CASSLLGGEAFF.

The chain employs TRBV7-2 and TRBJ1-5; D not certain. The CDR3 is made up of 15 amino acids. Germline CDR1 reads SGHTA; CDR2 reads FQGNSA. The V end was cut by 0 bases, the J end by 5 bases, with 11 bases between. The CDR3 is CASSLALTEDQPQHF. In DNA form, the CDR3 reads TGTGCCAGCAGCTTAGCGCTGACGGAGGATCAGCCCCAGCATTTT.

As regards this clone: A junction end diverges from the germline sequence, so it may reflect a read error. The rearrangement uses TRBV18 and TRBJ2-2; D gene ambiguous. The CDR3 runs to 14 residues. Per the germline V gene, CDR1 is KGHSH and CDR2 is LQKENI. This chain's CDR3 is CASSAPANTGELFF. The CDR3 DNA reads TGTGCCAGCTCAGCACCCGCGAACACCGGGGAGCTGTTTTTT.

The count of this clone is one. This chain connects TRBV28 to TRBJ1-4; 7 nucleotides match TRBD1. Germline values: CDR1 MDHEN, CDR2 SYDVKM. There are 13 residues in the CDR3. The ends lost 6 bases at V and 8 bases at J; junction bases unmatched: 6. The chain's CDR3 is CASRAAGGEKLFF. CDR3 nucleotide sequence: TGTGCCAGCAGGGCAGCAGGGGGAGAAAAACTGTTTTTT.

The V gene is TRBV27, the J gene TRBJ1-1; D may be TRBD1 (6 bases). There are 14 residues in the CDR3. Trimming left V 5 bases short and J 1 base short, with 11 bases between. CDR1 MNHEY and CDR2 SMNVEV come from the germline V gene (reference sequence). CDR3: CASSPKQGNTEAFF. In DNA form, the CDR3 reads TGTGCCAGCAGTCCCAAACAGGGGAACACTGAAGCTTTCTTT.

The chain is built from TRBV21-1 and TRBJ2-1; the D call TRBD2 from the table was never checked on the DNA. TRBV21-1 is noted as a pseudogene. The CDR3 totals 12 residues. CDR3 nucleotides: TGTGCCAGTAGGGGGGGCCGCAATGAGCAGTTCTTC. Its protein product is CASRGGRNEQFF.

The chain employs TRBV5-1 and TRBJ2-7; possible D gene TRBD1, 5 bases. The V gene's germline CDR1 is SGHRS and CDR2 YFSETQ. This CDR3 comprises 14 residues. Trimming took off 4 bases at V and 1 base at J, with 12 bases between the two ends. CDR3 sequence: CASSLLPGSYEQYF. The CDR3 region has the DNA TGCGCCAGCAGCCTCCTCCCAGGGTCCTACGAGCAGTACTTC. The complete variable domain, with remaining parts taken from reference TRBV5-1 and TRBJ2-7, reads KAGVTQTPRYLIKTRGQQVTLSCSPISGHRSVSWYQQTPGQGLQFLFEYFSETQRNKGNFPGRFSGRQFSNSRSEMNVSTLELGDSALYLCASSLLPGSYEQYFGPGTRLTVT.

The chain uses TRBV6-6 and TRBJ2-1, with a possible D match to TRBD1 (6 bases). Trimming took off 5 bases at V and 3 bases at J, with 20 bases between the two ends. The CDR3 is made up of 17 amino acids. Germline loops: CDR1 MNHNY, CDR2 SVGAGI (reference sequence). CDR3: CASSPSPTGAVYNEQFF. The CDR3 DNA reads as TGTGCCAGCAGTCCTTCCCCGACAGGTGCTGTCTACAATGAGCAGTTCTTC.

The chain joins TRBV6-5 to TRBJ1-1, with TRBD1 identical over 8 bases. Germline-derived CDR1 and CDR2 are MNHEY and SVGAGI. The CDR3 has 15 residues. J lost 2 bases, V lost 8 bases, and 10 bases had no gene match. CDR3 protein: CASFLSRGLNTEAFF. CDR3 in DNA: TGTGCCAGCTTTCTCTCCAGGGGGCTAAACACTGAAGCTTTCTTT.

This clone appeared a single time. V gene TRBV7-9 combines with J gene TRBJ1-1; tentative D call: TRBD1 (6 bases). The CDR3 totals 14 residues. V lost 1 base, J lost 5 bases, and 11 bases lay in between. Per germline, CDR1 SEHNR and CDR2 FQNEAQ (reference sequence). The CDR3 reads CASSLEGGETEAFF. The CDR3 DNA follows: TGTGCCAGCAGCTTAGAAGGGGGTGAAACTGAAGCTTTCTTT.

This clone was found once. V usage is TRBV5-6 and J usage is TRBJ2-5; 10 bases line up with TRBD2. The CDR3 spans 15 residues. The V segment lost 2 bases and the J segment 5 bases; nucleotides outside the gene matches: 6. CDR1 is SGHDT, CDR2 YYEEEE, per germline. CDR3 bases: TGTGCCAGCAGCTTCGCTGCTAGCGGGGGTGAGACCCAGTACTTC. The encoded protein is CASSFAASGGETQYF.

V usage is TRBV6-5 and J usage is TRBJ1-2; 7 bases are shared with TRBD1. The J segment lost 2 bases and the V segment lost 5 bases, leaving 5 bases of the junction unmatched. The germline gives CDR1 MNHEY, CDR2 SVGAGI. This CDR3 comprises 14 residues. Here the CDR3 DNA reads TGTGCCAGCAGTCCACGGGACAGAAACTATGGCTACACCTTC. This encodes CASSPRDRNYGYTF.

The J gene is TRBJ2-2, the V gene TRBV5-1; D unclear. CDR1 and CDR2 from the germline V gene are SGHRS and YFSETQ. The CDR3 sequence is 14 residues long. V lost 5 bases and J lost 0, with 8 bases in between. The CDR3 reads CASSIQPNTGELFF. DNA for the CDR3: TGCGCCAGCAGTATACAGCCGAACACCGGGGAGCTGTTTTTT.

The V and J genes are TRBV9 and TRBJ2-5; the D gene is possibly TRBD1 (6 bases). Germline-derived CDR1 and CDR2 are SGDLS and YYNGEE. This CDR3 region has 12 residues. Trimming stripped 0 bases from V and 7 bases from J, with 7 bases between. Written as DNA, the CDR3 is TGTGCCAGCAGCGTAGGAGGGGGGACCCAGTACTTC. Amino acids: CASSVGGGTQYF.

This clone was picked up a small number of times. CDR3 region: CASSEMQGFGTEAFF. In nucleotides, the CDR3 is TGTGCCAGCAGTGAAATGCAGGGGTTCGGCACTGAAGCTTTCTTT. The chain joins TRBV6-1 to TRBJ1-1; a weak D match, TRBD1 (6 bases). The CDR3 has 15 residues. Trimming stripped 2 bases from V and 4 bases from J, with 14 bases between. Germline loops: CDR1 MNHNS, CDR2 SASEGT.

J is TRBJ1-2 and V is TRBV5-6, with 8 bases that match TRBD1. Trimming removed 6 bases from V and 8 bases from J; junction bases left unmatched: 12. Germline CDR1 and CDR2: SGHDT and YYEEEE. The CDR3 has 14 amino acids. CDR3 nucleotide sequence: TGTGCCAGCATCGACGTAACAGGGGGAGGAGGCTACACCTTC. This sequence encodes CASIDVTGGGGYTF.

CDR3 amino acids: CATSVDSSPYNEQFF. CDR3 coding DNA: TGTGCCACATCGGTAGACTCCTCTCCATACAATGAGCAGTTCTTC. The chain combines TRBV24-1 with TRBJ2-1; D not resolved. Trimming cost V 10 bases and J 4 bases, with 19 bases left between them. This CDR3 comprises 15 residues. Per germline, CDR1 KGHDR and CDR2 SFDVKD.

The genes are TRBV11-2 and TRBJ2-1, with D possibly matching TRBD2 (6 bases). Trimming removed 4 bases from V and 4 bases from J, with 8 bases in between. CDR3 size: 13 residues. CDR1 and CDR2 (germline): SGHAT, FQNNGV. As DNA, the CDR3 is TGTGCCAGCAGCTACGGGACTTACAATGAGCAGTTCTTC. As protein: CASSYGTYNEQFF.

The J gene is TRBJ2-5, the V gene TRBV11-1; a weak D match, TRBD2 (5 bases). The CDR3 spans 15 residues. Germline V gene data show CDR1 as SGHAT and CDR2 as FQDESV (reference sequence). V was clipped by 3 bases and J by 2 bases, with 13 bases between them. CDR3 residues: CASSFGERAQETQYF. For the CDR3, the DNA is TGTGCCAGCAGCTTCGGGGAGAGGGCACAAGAGACCCAGTACTTC. The full variable domain, completed using reference TRBV11-1 and TRBJ2-5, is EAEVAQSPRYKITEKSQAVAFWCDPISGHATLYWYRQILGQGPELLVQFQDESVVDDSQLPKDRFSAERLKGVDSTLKIQPAELGDSAMYLCASSFGERAQETQYFGPGTRLLVL.

The CDR3 bases are TGTGCCAGCAGCTTGTATATGACAGGGGTCTACGAGCAGTACTTC. Translating gives CASSLYMTGVYEQYF. The V gene is TRBV5-6, the J gene TRBJ2-7; TRBD1 matches at 8 bases. This CDR3 spans 15 amino acids. Losses at the gene ends were 1 base for V and 3 bases for J; bases not matched to a gene: 6. CDR1 is SGHDT, CDR2 YYEEEE, per germline.

This rearrangement joins TRBV27 to TRBJ1-2; 7 bases agree with TRBD1. The trim removed 5 bases at V and 4 bases at J, leaving 4 bases unmatched. The CDR3 is made up of 13 amino acids. CDR1 MNHEY and CDR2 SMNVEV come from the germline V gene (reference sequence). The CDR3: CASSRQGSYGYTF. CDR3 sequence (DNA): TGTGCCAGCAGTCGACAGGGTTCCTATGGCTACACCTTC.

This CDR3 is CASSRLQGANYEQYF. The CDR3 nucleotides read TGCGCCAGCAGCCGCCTCCAGGGGGCCAACTACGAGCAGTACTTC. This rearrangement joins TRBV5-1 to TRBJ2-7; TRBD1 matches at 8 bases. CDR1 and CDR2 (germline): SGHRS, YFSETQ. J lost 3 bases, V lost 4 bases, and 9 bases had no gene match. The CDR3 runs 15 residues.

V is TRBV6-5 and J is TRBJ1-1; D may be TRBD1 (6 bases). Germline assignment: CDR1 MNHEY and CDR2 SVGAGI. This CDR3 is built from 11 residues. V lost 8 bases and J 7 bases, leaving 11 bases between the germline ends. The CDR3 DNA sequence: TGTGCCAGCTCCAGGGGTCGTGAAGCTTTCTTT. Residues: CASSRGREAFF.

The chain carries TRBV27 and TRBJ2-5; 7 positions match TRBD2. Germline loops: CDR1 MNHEY, CDR2 SMNVEV (reference sequence). The V segment lost 7 bases and the J segment 5 bases; nucleotides outside the gene matches: 7. The CDR3 loop spans 13 amino acids. In nucleotides, the CDR3 is TGTGCCAGCACGGGGGGTCGCCGGGAGACCCAGTACTTC. As protein: CASTGGRRETQYF.